This is a list of T cell receptor beta chains from one sample in a study of CD8+ T cells in alopecia areata. The protocol was immunoSEQ multiplex PCR, while the TCRdb copy is restricted to in-frame clones and leaves out a portion. The profile shows a few hundred thousand clones, approximately 61% of them singletons. This specimen was CD4+ T cells sorted from blood, taken at week 0. Receptors were obtained from a human donor with alopecia areata. Both conserved end residues are part of each CDR3. D genes are given only for firm matches. Clone size is shown for a subset of rows, as once, few, many or a class of expanded clone.

CDR3aa: CAWDMAGANVLTF
CDR3nt: TGTGCCTGGGACATGGCAGGGGCCAACGTCCTGACTTTC
j_gene: TRBJ2-6
v_gene: TRBV30
d_gene: NA
abundance: NA

CDR3aa: CASQSRAYEQYF
CDR3nt: TGTGCCAGCCAGAGTAGGGCCTACGAGCAGTACTTC
j_gene: TRBJ2-7
v_gene: TRBV5-5
d_gene: NA
abundance: NA

CDR3aa: CAWSVSGSYGYTF
CDR3nt: TGTGCCTGGAGTGTAAGCGGATCCTATGGCTACACCTTC
j_gene: TRBJ1-2
v_gene: TRBV30
d_gene: NA
abundance: few

CDR3aa: CACPWGQGNEKLFF
CDR3nt: TGTGCCTGCCCCTGGGGGCAGGGTAATGAAAAACTGTTTTTT
j_gene: TRBJ1-4
v_gene: TRBV30
d_gene: NA
abundance: NA

CDR3aa: CASRGSEQFF
CDR3nt: TGCGCCAGCAGGGGAAGTGAGCAGTTCTTC
j_gene: TRBJ2-1
v_gene: TRBV23-1
d_gene: NA
abundance: NA

CDR3aa: CASSLASGGADEQYF
CDR3nt: TGTGCCAGCAGCTTAGCTAGCGGGGGGGCGGACGAGCAGTACTTC
j_gene: TRBJ2-7
v_gene: TRBV13
d_gene: TRBD2
abundance: NA

CDR3aa: CASSSRDSHQETQYF
CDR3nt: TGTGCCAGCAGTTCCCGGGACAGTCATCAAGAGACCCAGTACTTC
j_gene: TRBJ2-5
v_gene: TRBV5-6
d_gene: TRBD1
abundance: NA

CDR3aa: CASSQEGAGSTDTQYF
CDR3nt: TGCGCCAGCAGCCAAGAAGGAGCAGGGAGCACAGATACGCAGTATTTT
j_gene: TRBJ2-3
v_gene: TRBV4-3
d_gene: NA
abundance: NA

CDR3aa: CASSSQGFPDTQYF
CDR3nt: TGTGCCAGCAGCTCACAGGGGTTCCCAGATACGCAGTATTTT
j_gene: TRBJ2-3
v_gene: TRBV5-6
d_gene: TRBD1
abundance: few

CDR3aa: CASSVYGTGGAETQYF
CDR3nt: TGTGCCAGCAGCGTTTATGGGACCGGAGGGGCAGAGACCCAGTACTTC
j_gene: TRBJ2-5
v_gene: TRBV7-9
d_gene: NA
abundance: NA

CDR3aa: CASSLPPLGSTEAFF
CDR3nt: TGCGCCAGCAGCTTGCCTCCCCTCGGGTCGACTGAAGCTTTCTTT
j_gene: TRBJ1-1
v_gene: TRBV5-1
d_gene: NA
abundance: NA

CDR3aa: CSVRSPSTDTQYF
CDR3nt: TGCAGCGTCCGGAGCCCTAGCACAGATACGCAGTATTTT
j_gene: TRBJ2-3
v_gene: TRBV29-1
d_gene: NA
abundance: NA

CDR3aa: CASSPRLAGEQFF
CDR3nt: TGTGCCAGCAGTCCCCGACTAGCGGGGGAGCAGTTCTTC
j_gene: TRBJ2-1
v_gene: TRBV2
d_gene: TRBD2
abundance: NA

CDR3aa: CASSPQGQSNNEQFF
CDR3nt: TGTGCCAGCAGTCCCCAAGGACAGAGCAACAATGAGCAGTTCTTC
j_gene: TRBJ2-1
v_gene: TRBV6-5
d_gene: NA
abundance: NA

CDR3aa: CASSRGAQGADTQYF
CDR3nt: TGTGCCAGCAGCCGGGGGGCACAGGGGGCAGATACGCAGTATTTT
j_gene: TRBJ2-3
v_gene: TRBV7-9
d_gene: NA
abundance: medium-sized

CDR3aa: CASSFGTGAAGELFF
CDR3nt: TGCGCCAGCAGCTTTGGGACAGGGGCGGCCGGGGAGCTGTTTTTT
j_gene: TRBJ2-2
v_gene: TRBV5-1
d_gene: TRBD1
abundance: NA

CDR3aa: CAWRDRESTGELFF
CDR3nt: TGTGCCTGGAGGGACAGGGAAAGCACCGGGGAGCTGTTTTTT
j_gene: TRBJ2-2
v_gene: TRBV30
d_gene: TRBD1
abundance: NA

CDR3aa: CASSAGTGGPQETQYF
CDR3nt: TGTGCCAGCAGTGCAGGGACGGGGGGTCCCCAAGAGACCCAGTACTTC
j_gene: TRBJ2-5
v_gene: TRBV25-1
d_gene: TRBD2
abundance: NA

CDR3aa: CSTRDFETQYF
CDR3nt: TGCAGTACCAGGGACTTTGAGACCCAGTACTTC
j_gene: TRBJ2-5
v_gene: TRBV20-1
d_gene: NA
abundance: NA

CDR3aa: CASSRQGVETQYF
CDR3nt: TGTGCCAGCAGTAGACAGGGGGTGGAGACCCAGTACTTC
j_gene: TRBJ2-5
v_gene: TRBV6-5
d_gene: TRBD1
abundance: NA

CDR3aa: CASSVGVRSNEQFF
CDR3nt: TGTGCCAGCAGCGTAGGCGTCAGGAGCAATGAGCAGTTCTTC
j_gene: TRBJ2-1
v_gene: TRBV9
d_gene: NA
abundance: NA

CDR3aa: CASSGTIRDSPLHF
CDR3nt: TGTGCCAGCAGCGGAACTATAAGAGATTCACCCCTCCACTTT
j_gene: TRBJ1-6
v_gene: TRBV2
d_gene: NA
abundance: NA

CDR3aa: CSVGGVARYQETQYF
CDR3nt: TGCAGCGTTGGGGGAGTAGCCCGGTACCAAGAGACCCAGTACTTC
j_gene: TRBJ2-5
v_gene: TRBV29-1
d_gene: NA
abundance: NA

CDR3aa: CASSVEQGYTEAFF
CDR3nt: TGCGCCAGCAGCGTCGAACAGGGTTACACTGAAGCTTTCTTT
j_gene: TRBJ1-1
v_gene: TRBV5-1
d_gene: NA
abundance: NA

CDR3aa: CASSVDQRQDTEAFF
CDR3nt: TGTGCCAGCAGCGTAGACCAGAGACAGGACACTGAAGCTTTCTTT
j_gene: TRBJ1-1
v_gene: TRBV9
d_gene: NA
abundance: NA

CDR3aa: CAHSSGISGNTIYF
CDR3nt: TGTGCCCATTCATCAGGGATCTCTGGAAACACCATATATTTT
j_gene: TRBJ1-3
v_gene: TRBV30
d_gene: NA
abundance: NA

CDR3aa: CASGLTGNTEAFF
CDR3nt: TGCGCCAGCGGATTGACAGGGAACACTGAAGCTTTCTTT
j_gene: TRBJ1-1
v_gene: TRBV5-1
d_gene: NA
abundance: NA

CDR3aa: CASGGDYGYTF
CDR3nt: TGTGCCAGCGGAGGTGACTATGGCTACACCTTC
j_gene: TRBJ1-2
v_gene: TRBV7-9
d_gene: NA
abundance: NA

CDR3aa: CSVKGQGQETQYF
CDR3nt: TGCAGCGTCAAGGGACAGGGCCAAGAGACCCAGTACTTC
j_gene: TRBJ2-5
v_gene: TRBV29-1
d_gene: TRBD1
abundance: NA

CDR3aa: CASSEPNRGYTEAFF
CDR3nt: TGTGCCAGCAGTGAACCAAACAGGGGGTACACTGAAGCTTTCTTT
j_gene: TRBJ1-1
v_gene: TRBV25-1
d_gene: TRBD1
abundance: few

CDR3aa: CASREVRETQYF
CDR3nt: TGTGCTAGCAGGGAGGTCCGGGAGACCCAGTACTTC
j_gene: TRBJ2-5
v_gene: TRBV7-7
d_gene: NA
abundance: NA

CDR3aa: CASSPRGPGLSYNSPLHF
CDR3nt: TGCGCCAGCAGCCCAAGGGGACCCGGATTGTCCTATAATTCACCCCTCCACTTT
j_gene: TRBJ1-6
v_gene: TRBV4-1
d_gene: NA
abundance: NA

CDR3aa: CASSPTDRAPLHF
CDR3nt: TGTGCCAGCAGTCCGACCGACAGGGCACCCCTCCACTTT
j_gene: TRBJ1-6
v_gene: TRBV27
d_gene: TRBD1
abundance: NA

CDR3aa: CASSLAGTGDEKLFF
CDR3nt: TGCGCCAGCAGCTTGGCGGGGACAGGTGATGAAAAACTGTTTTTT
j_gene: TRBJ1-4
v_gene: TRBV5-1
d_gene: TRBD1
abundance: NA

CDR3aa: CASSFVLYDEQYF
CDR3nt: TGTGCCAGCAGCTTTGTTCTTTACGACGAGCAGTACTTC
j_gene: TRBJ2-7
v_gene: TRBV11-2
d_gene: NA
abundance: NA

CDR3aa: CALNLGPGYTF
CDR3nt: TGTGCCCTAAACTTGGGCCCTGGCTACACCTTC
j_gene: TRBJ1-2
v_gene: TRBV30
d_gene: NA
abundance: NA

CDR3aa: CSVGGSNTGELFF
CDR3nt: TGCAGCGTCGGGGGGTCGAACACCGGGGAGCTGTTTTTT
j_gene: TRBJ2-2
v_gene: TRBV29-1
d_gene: TRBD2
abundance: NA

CDR3aa: CASSPDEALVTTGELFF
CDR3nt: TGTGCCAGCTCACCAGATGAGGCCCTTGTGACGACCGGGGAGCTGTTTTTT
j_gene: TRBJ2-2
v_gene: TRBV18
d_gene: NA
abundance: NA

CDR3aa: CASSLRAGGGETQYF
CDR3nt: TGTGCCAGCAGCTTACGAGCGGGGGGCGGGGAGACCCAGTACTTC
j_gene: TRBJ2-5
v_gene: TRBV7-2
d_gene: TRBD2
abundance: few

CDR3aa: CASSPGLSGANVLTF
CDR3nt: TGCGCCAGCAGCCCGGGACTATCTGGGGCCAACGTCCTGACTTTC
j_gene: TRBJ2-6
v_gene: TRBV5-1
d_gene: TRBD2
abundance: few

CDR3aa: CSAGGIEQYF
CDR3nt: TGCAGTGCTGGGGGAATCGAGCAGTACTTC
j_gene: TRBJ2-7
v_gene: TRBV20-1
d_gene: NA
abundance: NA

CDR3aa: CASRIGFRKISEAFF
CDR3nt: TGTGCCAGCCGGATAGGTTTTAGGAAGATATCTGAAGCTTTCTTT
j_gene: TRBJ1-1
v_gene: TRBV6-1
d_gene: NA
abundance: NA

CDR3aa: CATSRGTGGLGMNTEAFF
CDR3nt: TGTGCCACCAGCAGAGGTACAGGGGGCCTCGGAATGAACACTGAAGCTTTCTTT
j_gene: TRBJ1-1
v_gene: TRBV15
d_gene: TRBD1
abundance: NA

CDR3aa: CASSYGTGGFSYNSPLHF
CDR3nt: TGCGCCAGCAGCTACGGGACAGGGGGCTTCTCCTATAATTCACCCCTCCACTTT
j_gene: TRBJ1-6
v_gene: TRBV5-1
d_gene: TRBD1
abundance: NA

CDR3aa: CSADLNTEAFF
CDR3nt: TGCAGCGCGGACTTGAACACTGAAGCTTTCTTT
j_gene: TRBJ1-1
v_gene: TRBV29-1
d_gene: NA
abundance: once

CDR3aa: CASSQRTGGGYTF
CDR3nt: TGTGCCAGCTCACAAAGGACAGGGGGTGGCTACACCTTC
j_gene: TRBJ1-2
v_gene: TRBV18
d_gene: TRBD1
abundance: NA

CDR3aa: CASSWTGVGYNEQFF
CDR3nt: TGTGCCAGCAGCTGGACAGGGGTGGGATACAATGAGCAGTTCTTC
j_gene: TRBJ2-1
v_gene: TRBV5-6
d_gene: TRBD1
abundance: NA

CDR3aa: CAWSSGTEQFF
CDR3nt: TGTGCCTGGAGTTCAGGGACAGAGCAGTTTTTT
j_gene: TRBJ1-4
v_gene: TRBV30
d_gene: TRBD1
abundance: NA

CDR3aa: CAWSSDSGYEKLFF
CDR3nt: TGTGCCTGGAGTAGTGACAGCGGTTATGAAAAACTGTTTTTT
j_gene: TRBJ1-4
v_gene: TRBV30
d_gene: NA
abundance: once